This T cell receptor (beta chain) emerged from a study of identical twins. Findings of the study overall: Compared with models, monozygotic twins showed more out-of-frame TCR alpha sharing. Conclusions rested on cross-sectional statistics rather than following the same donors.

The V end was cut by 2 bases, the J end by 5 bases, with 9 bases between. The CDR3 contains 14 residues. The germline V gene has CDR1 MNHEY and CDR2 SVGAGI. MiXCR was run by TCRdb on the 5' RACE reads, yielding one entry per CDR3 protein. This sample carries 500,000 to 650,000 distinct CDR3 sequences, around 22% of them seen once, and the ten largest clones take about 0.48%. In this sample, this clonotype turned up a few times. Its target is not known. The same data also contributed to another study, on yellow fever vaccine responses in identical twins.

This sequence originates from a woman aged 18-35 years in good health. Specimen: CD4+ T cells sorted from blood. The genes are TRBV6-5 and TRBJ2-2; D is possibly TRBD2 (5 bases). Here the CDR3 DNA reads TGTGCCAGCAGTTACGGAGCGGTGACCGGGGAGCTGTTTTTT. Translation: CASSYGAVTGELFF.